This TCR beta chain was recovered during a study of blood T cell repertoires in COVID-19 (TCRdb year 2020). In terms of the full investigation: The collaborator samples originated in the United States, Italy and Spain and spanned the acute and convalescent phases of COVID-19. The material from the prospective study consisted of cDNA or gDNA derived from T cells, B-cell-depleted T cells, or PBMCs. The dataset comprised deeply sampled blood TCRbeta repertoires from subjects exposed to, actively infected with, or recovered from COVID-19. The repertoires were released in a freely available public database intended as a resource for research on the immune response to SARS-CoV-2. Samples came from the ongoing ImmuneRACE study (first 160 participants) plus 1,254 subjects from 6 global collaborators. Nearly every sample came with metadata listing a de-identified subject ID, COVID-19 status, age in years and sex. Where available, HLA class I and class II types were taken from metadata supplied by the sample provider and were not determined by assay-based typing. What the research found in general, with its limitations: The amount of clinical and demographic metadata varied by source and participant and was provided uncurated.

Unmatched junction bases come to 12, with V trimmed by 9 bases and J by 8 bases. The CDR3 contains 15 residues, cysteine and phenylalanine counted. Only CDR3 DNA is held: 45 bases, read in frame from base 1. The germline V gene yields MRHNA for CDR1 and SNTAGT for CDR2. As regards this clone: Its antigen remains unidentified. Per-nucleotide qualities are absent, and no much larger clonotype sits a single base away.

TCRbeta CDR3 regions were amplified from genomic DNA using the immunoSEQ Assay, a bias-controlled multiplex PCR. Under the source paper's analysis protocol: The number of nucleated cells in each sample was estimated by amplification of reference gene primers within the assay. Sequence reads were collapsed and filtered to measure the absolute abundance of every unique TCRbeta CDR3 rearrangement. For each sample, productive Simpson clonality was calculated by taking the square root of Simpson's diversity index across productive rearrangements. What TCRdb holds here is the immuneACCESS table cut down to in-frame rearrangements. Part of the clones is not present; checked against another copy, under half of the missing clones reflect an unresolved V gene, and the others are unexplained. That table supplies the V and J calls and clone size; D and trimming were determined from the DNA. This sample comprises more than 150,000 clones, approximately 80% of them detected only once. Clones ranked in the top ten supply around 14% of the sample.

In the prospective study, participants were roughly 18 to 95 years old, resided in fewer than 25 geographic areas of the United States, and were enrolled through a virtual design. In the prospective study, cohorts were assigned on the basis of participant-reported clinical history obtained from a screening survey and a study questionnaire. A participant counted as exposed if, within 2 weeks of entering the study, that participant had been in contact with someone who had a PCR-confirmed or clinician-diagnosed COVID-19 case. Mobile phlebotomists in the prospective study collected whole blood, serum and a nasopharyngeal or oropharyngeal swab from every participant. Over a roughly 2-month period, participants in the prospective study had the option of providing additional blood draws and questionnaires. Before DNA extraction, blood samples from the prospective study were shipped at room temperature or frozen.

This TCR was sampled from a man aged 55-75 years who had been exposed to COVID-19. The chain links TRBV6-4 with TRBJ2-3, with 12 bases aligning to TRBD2. Sample: PBMCs or T cells enriched from blood (not recorded which). The sequenced DNA is TGTGCCAGTCAACCCCTAGCGGGAGGGCCCGGTACGCAGTATTTT. This sequence encodes CASQPLAGGPGTQYF.